A selection of T cell receptor beta chains follows, all from one sample in a study of blood T cell repertoires in COVID-19. TCRdb keeps only in-frame clones here, not all; method: immunoSEQ multiplex PCR. The table records approximately 150,000 clones, 87% of them present only once. What was sequenced was peripheral blood. Source of these receptors: a woman between 50 and 59 years old with acute or convalescent COVID-19. Both conserved end residues are part of each CDR3. Fields, in order: V gene, clone size, J gene, D gene, CDR3 DNA, CDR3 protein. The D gene is left open where the match is weak. The size of a clone is reported for some rows only, either as once, few or many, or as a class for expanded clones.

V gene: TRBV27; clone size: few; J gene: TRBJ2-1; D gene: TRBD2; CDR3 DNA: TGTGCCAGCAGGCTGACAGGACTAGCGGGAGTTAATGAGCAGTTCTTC; CDR3 protein: CASRLTGLAGVNEQFF
V gene: TRBV7-8; clone size: -; J gene: TRBJ2-3; D gene: TRBD1; CDR3 DNA: TGTGCCAGCAGCTTGAGGGACAGGGACACAGATACGCAGTATTTT; CDR3 protein: CASSLRDRDTDTQYF
V gene: TRBV7-2; clone size: -; J gene: TRBJ1-5; D gene: -; CDR3 DNA: TGTGCCAGCAGCTTAGAGTCAGGGCAAAATCAGCCCCAGCATTTT; CDR3 protein: CASSLESGQNQPQHF
V gene: TRBV19; clone size: -; J gene: TRBJ1-5; D gene: -; CDR3 DNA: TGTGCCAGTAGTTTGTGGGGGGGAGGTCAGCCCCAGCATTTT; CDR3 protein: CASSLWGGGQPQHF
V gene: TRBV14; clone size: -; J gene: TRBJ1-2; D gene: -; CDR3 DNA: TGTGCCAGCAGCCAAGTACAGAATGGCTACACCTTC; CDR3 protein: CASSQVQNGYTF
V gene: TRBV18; clone size: -; J gene: TRBJ1-1; D gene: -; CDR3 DNA: TGTGCCAGCTCACGCAACGGGGACACTGAAGCTTTCTTT; CDR3 protein: CASSRNGDTEAFF
V gene: TRBV5-1; clone size: -; J gene: TRBJ2-3; D gene: -; CDR3 DNA: TGCGCCAGCAGCTTGGATAGCGACGAGGGAGATACGCAGTATTTT; CDR3 protein: CASSLDSDEGDTQYF
V gene: TRBV29-1; clone size: -; J gene: TRBJ1-5; D gene: TRBD1; CDR3 DNA: TGCAGCCTAAAAAATGACAGGGGGGATTATAGCAATCAGCCCCAGCATTTT; CDR3 protein: CSLKNDRGDYSNQPQHF
V gene: TRBV4-3; clone size: -; J gene: TRBJ2-2; D gene: TRBD1; CDR3 DNA: TGCGCCAGCAGCCAAGAAGGAGTAGGAGCGAGGGGGCCCGGGGAGCTGTTTTTT; CDR3 protein: CASSQEGVGARGPGELFF
V gene: TRBV7-2; clone size: -; J gene: TRBJ2-1; D gene: -; CDR3 DNA: TGTGCCAGCAGCTTGGCGGGAAGCCCCTACAATGAGCAGTTCTTC; CDR3 protein: CASSLAGSPYNEQFF
V gene: TRBV29-1; clone size: -; J gene: TRBJ1-1; D gene: TRBD1; CDR3 DNA: TGCAGCGTTATACAGGGGTTTGACACTGAAGCTTTCTTT; CDR3 protein: CSVIQGFDTEAFF
V gene: TRBV7-2; clone size: -; J gene: TRBJ1-6; D gene: -; CDR3 DNA: TGTGCCAGCAGCCCCTGGGGGGGGCTGTCCTATAATTCACCCCTCCACTTT; CDR3 protein: CASSPWGGLSYNSPLHF
V gene: TRBV6-6; clone size: -; J gene: TRBJ1-2; D gene: TRBD1; CDR3 DNA: TGTGCCAGCAGTTCCAGAGACAGGGATAGGGGTGGCTACACCTTC; CDR3 protein: CASSSRDRDRGGYTF
V gene: TRBV6-6; clone size: -; J gene: TRBJ2-3; D gene: -; CDR3 DNA: TGTGCCAGCAGTTACGGGCTAGCGATAACAGATACGCAGTATTTT; CDR3 protein: CASSYGLAITDTQYF
V gene: TRBV2; clone size: -; J gene: TRBJ2-7; D gene: TRBD2; CDR3 DNA: TGTGCCAGCAGTGACCTCACTAGCGGCTACGAGCAGTACTTC; CDR3 protein: CASSDLTSGYEQYF
V gene: TRBV19; clone size: -; J gene: TRBJ2-5; D gene: TRBD1; CDR3 DNA: TGTGCCAGTAGTGTTGGGACAGGTGAGGAGACCCAGTACTTC; CDR3 protein: CASSVGTGEETQYF
V gene: TRBV11-2; clone size: few; J gene: TRBJ1-4; D gene: -; CDR3 DNA: TGTGCCAGCAGCTCGATAATGGCGCCGGGAAAAAAACTGTTTTTT; CDR3 protein: CASSSIMAPGKKLFF
V gene: TRBV11-1; clone size: -; J gene: TRBJ2-1; D gene: TRBD2; CDR3 DNA: TGTGCCAGCAGCTTTAGCGGGGGGGCCGGGGATGAGCAGTTCTTC; CDR3 protein: CASSFSGGAGDEQFF
V gene: TRBV7-9; clone size: -; J gene: TRBJ2-4; D gene: TRBD2; CDR3 DNA: TGTGCCAGCAGCTCGGGACTAGCGGGGGAAAACATTCAGTACTTC; CDR3 protein: CASSSGLAGENIQYF
V gene: TRBV4-2; clone size: -; J gene: TRBJ2-1; D gene: -; CDR3 DNA: TGTGCCAGCAGCCAACTAGACAGCCTACAAGACAATGAGCAGTTCTTC; CDR3 protein: CASSQLDSLQDNEQFF